The 4 T cell receptor beta chains listed next were all sequenced from one sample in a study of PD-1 blockade in classical Hodgkin lymphoma. The data were produced by immunoSEQ multiplex PCR, yet TCRdb's version contains in-frame clones alone and is incomplete. This sample has 30,000 to 35,000 clones, with roughly 90% found just once. Every patient was affected by relapse after autologous stem cell transplantation, while exposure to brentuximab vedotin was not uniform. The study purified CD4+ T cells from thawed PBMCs using magnetic negative selection. Material: CD4+ T cells from blood, obtained at baseline. The receptors here all came from a human donor with classical Hodgkin lymphoma.

V and J are TRBV9 and TRBJ2-1; 12 bases fit TRBD2. The CDR3 extends over 16 amino acids. Germline V gene lookup returns CDR1 SGDLS and CDR2 YYNGEE. J was trimmed by 7 bases and V by 0 bases; bases with no gene match: 5. The CDR3 DNA is TGTGCCAGCAGCGTAGCTGTAGGACTAGCGGGAAATGAGCAGTTCTTC. It translates to CASSVAVGLAGNEQFF.

The gene calls are TRBV10-3 and TRBJ2-7, with 9 bases identical to TRBD2. Trimming cost V 3 bases and J 5 bases; bases outside gene matches: 8. This CDR3 contains 15 residues. CDR1 and CDR2 from the germline V gene are ENHRY and SYGVKD. CDR3 bases: TGTGCCATCAGTGATGTAGGCGGGAGGGCCGACGAGCAGTACTTC. It is translated as CAISDVGGRADEQYF.

The rearrangement links TRBV7-2 to TRBJ1-3; D is unresolved. The CDR3 runs 17 residues. Germline CDR1 and CDR2: SGHTA and FQGNSA. V shed 1 base and J shed 8 bases, with 21 bases lying between them. The CDR3 region is CASSLGHGILGADTIYF. CDR3 bases: TGTGCCAGCAGCTTAGGTCATGGGATCCTCGGAGCGGACACCATATATTTT.

This rearrangement joins TRBV27 to TRBJ1-1, with TRBD1 matching 7 bases. Germline-derived CDR1 and CDR2 are MNHEY and SMNVEV (reference sequence). CDR3 length: 17 amino acids. After removal of 5 bases from V and 0 bases from J, the junction contained 12 bases not matched to a gene. The CDR3 DNA sequence: TGTGCCAGCAGTACTTGGACAGGTGGGTTCATGAACACTGAAGCTTTCTTT. This encodes CASSTWTGGFMNTEAFF.